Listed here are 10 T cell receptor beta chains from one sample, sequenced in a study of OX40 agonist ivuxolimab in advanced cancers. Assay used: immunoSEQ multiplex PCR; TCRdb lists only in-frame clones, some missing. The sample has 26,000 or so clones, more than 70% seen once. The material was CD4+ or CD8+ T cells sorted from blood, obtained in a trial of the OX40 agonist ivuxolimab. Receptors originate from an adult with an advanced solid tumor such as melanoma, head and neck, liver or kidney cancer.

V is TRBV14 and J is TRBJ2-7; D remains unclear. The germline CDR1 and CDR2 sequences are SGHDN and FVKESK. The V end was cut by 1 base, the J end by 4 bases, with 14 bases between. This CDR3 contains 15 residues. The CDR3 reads CASSQVATQLYEQYF. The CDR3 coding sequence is TGTGCCAGCAGCCAAGTCGCCACGCAACTTTACGAGCAGTACTTC.

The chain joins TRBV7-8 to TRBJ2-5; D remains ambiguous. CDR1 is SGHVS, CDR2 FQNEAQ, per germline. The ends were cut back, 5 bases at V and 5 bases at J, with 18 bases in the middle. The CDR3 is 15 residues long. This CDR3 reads CASSPLDPRRETQYF. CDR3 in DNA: TGTGCCAGCAGCCCCTTAGACCCGCGACGGGAGACCCAGTACTTC.

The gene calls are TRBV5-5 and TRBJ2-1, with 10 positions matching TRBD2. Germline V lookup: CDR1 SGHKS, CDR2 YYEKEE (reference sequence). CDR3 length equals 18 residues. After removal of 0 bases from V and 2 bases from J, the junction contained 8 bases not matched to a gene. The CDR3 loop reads CASSLDDLAGEAYNEQFF. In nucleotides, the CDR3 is TGTGCCAGCAGCTTGGACGACCTAGCGGGAGAGGCCTACAATGAGCAGTTCTTC.

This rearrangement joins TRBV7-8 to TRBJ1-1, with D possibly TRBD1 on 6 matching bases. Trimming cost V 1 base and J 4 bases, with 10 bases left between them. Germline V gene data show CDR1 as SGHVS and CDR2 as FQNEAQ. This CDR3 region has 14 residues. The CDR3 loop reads CASSLGGGGTEAFF. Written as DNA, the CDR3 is TGTGCCAGCAGCTTAGGGGGAGGGGGCACTGAAGCTTTCTTT.

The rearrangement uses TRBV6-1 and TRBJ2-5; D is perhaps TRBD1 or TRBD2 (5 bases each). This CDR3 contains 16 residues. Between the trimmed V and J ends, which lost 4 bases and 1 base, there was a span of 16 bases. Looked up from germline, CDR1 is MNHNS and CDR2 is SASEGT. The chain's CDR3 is CASSGSQGTTQETQYF. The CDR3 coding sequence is TGTGCCAGCAGTGGCTCCCAAGGGACCACCCAAGAGACCCAGTACTTC.

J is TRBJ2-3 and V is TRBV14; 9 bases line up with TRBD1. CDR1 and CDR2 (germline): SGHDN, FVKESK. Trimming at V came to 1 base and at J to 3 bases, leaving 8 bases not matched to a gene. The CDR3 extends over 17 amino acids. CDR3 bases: TGTGCCAGCAGCCAAGTTCCCTGGACAGGGGAAACAGATACGCAGTATTTT. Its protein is CASSQVPWTGETDTQYF.

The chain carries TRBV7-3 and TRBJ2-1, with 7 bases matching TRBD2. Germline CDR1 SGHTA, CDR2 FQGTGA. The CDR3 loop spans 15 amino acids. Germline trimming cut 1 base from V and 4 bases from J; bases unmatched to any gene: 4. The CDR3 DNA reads TGTGCCAGCAGCTTAATGGGAGGGCGATACAATGAGCAGTTCTTC. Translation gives CASSLMGGRYNEQFF.

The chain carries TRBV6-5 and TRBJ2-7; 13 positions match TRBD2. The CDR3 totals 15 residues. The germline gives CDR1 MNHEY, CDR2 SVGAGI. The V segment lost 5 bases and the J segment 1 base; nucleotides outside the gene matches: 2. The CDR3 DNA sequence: TGTGCCAGCAGTCTGACTAGCGGGAGGTCCTACGAGCAGTACTTC. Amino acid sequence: CASSLTSGRSYEQYF.

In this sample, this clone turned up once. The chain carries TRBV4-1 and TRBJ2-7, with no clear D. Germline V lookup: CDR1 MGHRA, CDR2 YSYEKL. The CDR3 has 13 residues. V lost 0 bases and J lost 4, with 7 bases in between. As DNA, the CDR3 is TGCGCCAGCAGCCAAGAAATGGAATACGAGCAGTACTTC. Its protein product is CASSQEMEYEQYF.

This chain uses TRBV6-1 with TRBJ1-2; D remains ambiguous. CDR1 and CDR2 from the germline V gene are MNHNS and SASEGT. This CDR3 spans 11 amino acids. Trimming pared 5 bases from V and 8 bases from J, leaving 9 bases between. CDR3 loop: CASSYAGGYTF. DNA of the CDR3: TGTGCCAGCAGTTACGCTGGGGGCTACACCTTC.